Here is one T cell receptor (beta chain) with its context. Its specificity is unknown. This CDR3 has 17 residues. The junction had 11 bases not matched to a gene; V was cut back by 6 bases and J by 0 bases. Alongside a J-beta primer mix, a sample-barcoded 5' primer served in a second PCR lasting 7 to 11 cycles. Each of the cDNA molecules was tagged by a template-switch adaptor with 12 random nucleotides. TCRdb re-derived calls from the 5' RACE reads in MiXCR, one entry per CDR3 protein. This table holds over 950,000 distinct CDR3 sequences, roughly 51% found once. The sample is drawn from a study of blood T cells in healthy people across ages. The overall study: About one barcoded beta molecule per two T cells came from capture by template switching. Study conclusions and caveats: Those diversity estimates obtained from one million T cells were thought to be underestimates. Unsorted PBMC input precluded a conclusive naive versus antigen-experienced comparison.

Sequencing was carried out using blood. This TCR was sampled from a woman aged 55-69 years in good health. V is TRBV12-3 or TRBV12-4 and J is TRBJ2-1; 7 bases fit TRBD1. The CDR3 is CASRHIRDRDSYNEQFF. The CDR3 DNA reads TGTGCCAGCAGACATATAAGAGACAGGGACTCCTACAATGAGCAGTTCTTC.